This T cell receptor (beta chain) emerged from a study of shared clonotypes between healthy human individuals. General study findings and limits: Non-shared clonotypes had lower generation probabilities than those shared by all four donors.

Terminally differentiated effector memory CD45RA+ cells were excluded from the naive CD8 cells, which were CD45RO-negative and positively selected for CCR7. This CDR3 has 14 amino acids. V lost 2 bases and J lost 2, with 7 bases in between. Germline V CDR1 and CDR2: SGHKS, YYEKEE (reference sequence). Sequencing used immunoSEQ multiplex PCR; TCRdb keeps in-frame clones, though not all of them. The data show 1.5 million to 2.5 million clones, less than 95% seen once. Comment on this clone: Its cognate antigen is unknown.

The specimen sequenced was naive CD8+ T cells sorted from blood. The clonotype was recovered from a man aged 18-30 years in good health. The genes are TRBV5-5 and TRBJ2-2; D call uncertain. CDR3 sequence (DNA): TGTGCCAGCAGCTTTATTCCTAACACCGGGGAGCTGTTTTTT. This translates into CASSFIPNTGELFF.